This T cell receptor (beta chain) appears in the sequencing data of a study of OX40 agonist ivuxolimab in advanced cancers. Study at large: Partial responses occurred in three patients (one hepatocellular carcinoma, two cutaneous melanoma). Study results and caveats: Expanded clones belonging to CD8+ T cells outnumbered, on average, those of CD4+. The authors did not determine the antigen specificity of the expanded peripheral T cells.

The CDR3 covers 16 residues. CDR1 and CDR2 (germline): MNHNY, SVGAGI (reference sequence). The V and J ends lost 2 bases and 7 bases, in that order; junction bases with no gene match: 11. On this clone itself: Its specificity is unknown.

Method: immunoSEQ multiplex PCR; TCRdb's copy keeps in-frame clones and lacks some. The sample holds approximately 75,000 clones, just under 80% seen once. This clonotype was sampled from an adult with an advanced solid tumor such as melanoma, head and neck, liver or kidney cancer. This chain links TRBV6-6 with TRBJ1-3, with TRBD1 matching 7 bases. Sequenced material: CD4+ or CD8+ T cells sorted from blood, taken in a trial of the OX40 agonist ivuxolimab. Written as DNA, the CDR3 is TGTGCCAGCAGTTACCCTTTAGGACAGGTCGAGAACACCATATATTTT. Protein product: CASSYPLGQVENTIYF.